A single sample gave rise to the 5 T cell receptor beta chains below, sequenced in a study of CD8 T cells in ankylosing spondylitis (dated by TCRdb to about 2017). The antigens of these receptors remain unknown. Results and caveats for the whole study, not just this receptor: A TCR beta motif made up of several highly homologous amino acid variants appeared to be characteristic of blood from ankylosing spondylitis patients.

Receptors were amplified or captured by 5' RACE. The data were produced on an Illumina HiSeq 2500. In TCRdb, the public reads were trimmed at Q25 with fastp and aligned with MiXCR, with productive beta chains retained. Here each entry gathers all rows of one CDR3 protein and keeps the most common genes and DNA. For this sample the table gives 220,000 or so distinct CDR3 sequences, of which 18% were detected only once. The leading ten clones occupy about 42% of the sample. The sequencing sample was made of blood, either unsorted or a sorted T cell fraction (not recorded which). These receptors were collected from a male donor with ankylosing spondylitis.

The chain joins TRBV30 to TRBJ2-3, with 8 positions matching TRBD2. The CDR3 runs 16 residues. V trimming: 0 bases; J trimming: 2 bases; junction bases outside the gene matches: 7. The germline V gene encodes CDR1 GTSNPN and CDR2 SVGIG (reference sequence). The CDR3 coding sequence is TGTGCCTGGAGTGTACTTGGCGGGGGGATCACAGATACGCAGTATTTT. It translates to CAWSVLGGGITDTQYF.

This clonotype was counted a few times. The V and J genes are TRBV7-9 and TRBJ2-2; D gene ambiguous. The germline V gene encodes CDR1 SEHNR and CDR2 FQNEAQ (reference sequence). V lost 1 base to trimming and J lost 4 bases, with 7 bases between them. The CDR3 loop spans 14 amino acids. CDR3 loop: CASSLEGFTGELFF. For the CDR3, the DNA is TGTGCCAGCAGCTTAGAGGGATTCACCGGGGAGCTGTTTTTT.

The chain has TRBV7-3 and TRBJ2-1; a weak D match, TRBD1 (6 bases). This CDR3 is 13 amino acids long. The germline CDR1 and CDR2 sequences are SGHTA and FQGTGA. Trimming took 3 bases from V and 8 from J, leaving 11 bases between them. The CDR3 coding sequence is TGTGCCAGCAGCTTCGCAGGGGATCATGAGCAGTTCTTC. It encodes CASSFAGDHEQFF.

The rearrangement joins TRBV4-2 to TRBJ2-2, with TRBD1 matching 7 bases. V was pared by 0 bases and J by 4 bases, with 23 bases of the junction left unmatched. There are 22 residues in the CDR3. From germline, CDR1 is LGHNA and CDR2 YNFKEQ. CDR3 amino acids: CASSQEPLPGQEILYSTGELFF. The CDR3 nucleotides read TGTGCCAGCAGCCAAGAACCCCTCCCCGGACAGGAGATCTTATACTCCACCGGGGAGCTGTTTTTT.

This chain connects TRBV18 to TRBJ2-3, with D maybe TRBD1 (5 bases). V gave up 5 bases and J gave up 6 bases, with 24 bases separating them. Germline V lookup: CDR1 KGHSH, CDR2 LQKENI. The length of the CDR3 is 17 residues. The DNA of the CDR3 is TGTGCCAGCTCATCAGATCCGCCCAGGGCTGGTTCGGATACGCAGTATTTT. This sequence encodes CASSSDPPRAGSDTQYF. The complete variable domain, with remaining parts taken from reference TRBV18 and TRBJ2-3, reads NAGVMQNPRHLVRRRGQEARLRCSPMKGHSHVYWYRQLPEEGLKFMVYLQKENIIDESGMPKERFSAEFPKEGPSILRIQQVVRGDSAAYFCASSSDPPRAGSDTQYFGPGTRLTVL.